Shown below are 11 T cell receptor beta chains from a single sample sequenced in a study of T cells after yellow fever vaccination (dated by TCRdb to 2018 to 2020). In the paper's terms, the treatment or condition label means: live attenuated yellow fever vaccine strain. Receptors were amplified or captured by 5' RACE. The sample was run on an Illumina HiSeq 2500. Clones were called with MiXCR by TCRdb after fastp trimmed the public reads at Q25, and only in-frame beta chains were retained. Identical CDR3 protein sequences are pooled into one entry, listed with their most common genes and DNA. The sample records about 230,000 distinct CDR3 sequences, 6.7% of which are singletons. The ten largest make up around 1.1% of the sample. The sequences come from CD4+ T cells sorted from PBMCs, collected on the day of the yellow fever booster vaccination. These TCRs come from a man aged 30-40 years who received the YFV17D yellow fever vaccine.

Written as DNA, the CDR3 is TGTGCCATCAGTGAGTCGACAGCCAGGGCCCAGTACTTC. Translated: CAISESTARAQYF. The chain joins TRBV10-3 to TRBJ2-5; maybe TRBD1 (5 bases). Germline values: CDR1 ENHRY, CDR2 SYGVKD. The length of the CDR3 is 13 residues. The V gene lost 0 bases and the J gene lost 9 bases, with 11 bases spanning the gap.

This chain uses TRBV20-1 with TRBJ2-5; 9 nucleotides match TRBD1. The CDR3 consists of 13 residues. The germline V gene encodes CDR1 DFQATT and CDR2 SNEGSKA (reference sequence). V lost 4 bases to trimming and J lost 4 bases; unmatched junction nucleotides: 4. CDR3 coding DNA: TGCAGTGCTACTAGACAGGGGGGAGAGACCCAGTACTTC. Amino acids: CSATRQGGETQYF.

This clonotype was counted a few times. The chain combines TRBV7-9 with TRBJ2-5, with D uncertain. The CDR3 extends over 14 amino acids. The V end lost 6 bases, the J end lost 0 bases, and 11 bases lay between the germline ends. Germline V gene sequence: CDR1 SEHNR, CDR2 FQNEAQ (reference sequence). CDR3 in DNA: TGTGCCAGCAGTCCGGGCTGGTACCAAGAGACCCAGTACTTC. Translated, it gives CASSPGWYQETQYF.

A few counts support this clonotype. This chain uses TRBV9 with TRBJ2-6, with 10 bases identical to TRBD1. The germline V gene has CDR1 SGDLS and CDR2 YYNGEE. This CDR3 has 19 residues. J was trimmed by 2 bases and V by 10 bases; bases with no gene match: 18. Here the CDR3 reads CAPTEGDRGFAAGANVLTF. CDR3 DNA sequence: TGTGCCCCCACCGAGGGGGACAGGGGATTTGCGGCTGGGGCCAACGTCCTGACTTTC. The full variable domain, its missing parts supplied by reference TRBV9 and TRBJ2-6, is DSGVTQTPKHLITATGQRVTLRCSPRSGDLSVYWYQQSLDQGLQFLIQYYNGEERAKGNILERFSAQQFPDLHSELNLSSLELGDSALYFCAPTEGDRGFAAGANVLTFGAGSRLTVL.

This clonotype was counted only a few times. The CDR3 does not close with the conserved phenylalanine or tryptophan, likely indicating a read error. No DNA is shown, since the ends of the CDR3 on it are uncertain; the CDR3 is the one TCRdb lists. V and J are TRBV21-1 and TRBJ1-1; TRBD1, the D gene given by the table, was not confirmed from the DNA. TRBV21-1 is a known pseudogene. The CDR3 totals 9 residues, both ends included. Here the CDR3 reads CASSSRDPA.

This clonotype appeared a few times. CDR3 region: CASSVGIVDEQFF. CDR3 in DNA: TGCGCCAGCAGCGTGGGAATCGTGGATGAGCAGTTCTTC. V gene TRBV5-1 combines with J gene TRBJ2-1, with unresolved D. Germline V gives CDR1 SGHRS, CDR2 YFSETQ. Trimming removed 4 bases from V and 8 bases from J, with 13 bases in between. This CDR3 spans 13 amino acids.

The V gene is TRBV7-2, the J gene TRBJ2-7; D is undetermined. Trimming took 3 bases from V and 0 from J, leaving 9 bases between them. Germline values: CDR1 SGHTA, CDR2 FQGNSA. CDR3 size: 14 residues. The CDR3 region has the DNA TGTGCCAGCAGCTTTGCCGGTGGCTCCTACGAGCAGTACTTC. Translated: CASSFAGGSYEQYF. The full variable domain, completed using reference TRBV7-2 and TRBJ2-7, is GAGVSQSPSNKVTEKGKDVELRCDPISGHTALYWYRQSLGQGLEFLIYFQGNSAPDKSGLPSDRFSAERTGGSVSTLTIQRTQQEDSAVYLCASSFAGGSYEQYFGPGTRLTVT.

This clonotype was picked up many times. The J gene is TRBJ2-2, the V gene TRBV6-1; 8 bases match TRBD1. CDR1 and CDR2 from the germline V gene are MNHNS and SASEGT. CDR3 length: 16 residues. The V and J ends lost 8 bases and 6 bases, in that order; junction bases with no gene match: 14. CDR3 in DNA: TGTGCCAGCGCACACCCCGGGACAGGCATCTCCGGGGAGCTGTTTTTT. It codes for CASAHPGTGISGELFF.

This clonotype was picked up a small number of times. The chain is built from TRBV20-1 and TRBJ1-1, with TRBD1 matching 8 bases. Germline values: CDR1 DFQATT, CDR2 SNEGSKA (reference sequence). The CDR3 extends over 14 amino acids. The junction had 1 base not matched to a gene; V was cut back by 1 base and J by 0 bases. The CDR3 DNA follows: TGCAGTGCTAGAGTCAGGGGGCTGAACACTGAAGCTTTCTTT. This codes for CSARVRGLNTEAFF.

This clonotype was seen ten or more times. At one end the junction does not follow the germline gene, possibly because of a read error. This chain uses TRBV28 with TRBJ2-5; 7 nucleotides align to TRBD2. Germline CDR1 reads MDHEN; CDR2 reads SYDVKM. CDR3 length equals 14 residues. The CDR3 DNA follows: TGCGCCAGCAGCTTGCTGGCGGGGGAAGAGACCCAGTACTTC. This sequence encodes CASSLLAGEETQYF.

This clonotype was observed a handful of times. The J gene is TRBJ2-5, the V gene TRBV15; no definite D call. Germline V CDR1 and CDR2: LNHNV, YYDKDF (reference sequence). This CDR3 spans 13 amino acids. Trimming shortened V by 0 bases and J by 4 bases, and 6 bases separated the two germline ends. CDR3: CATSRDIGETQYF. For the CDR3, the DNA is TGTGCCACCAGCAGAGATATTGGAGAGACCCAGTACTTC.